What follows is one T cell receptor (beta chain) and its context. The antigen is unknown. No conserved phenylalanine or tryptophan is present at the end of the CDR3, so a read error is the likely explanation. From RNA transcripts, TCR beta CDR3 regions were amplified. HTBI primers were employed in a first-round RT-PCR of the TCR CDR3. TCRdb recomputed calls from the multiplex PCR reads with MiXCR, one row per CDR3 protein. Among about 250,000 distinct CDR3 sequences listed, around 24% were seen once. This specimen belongs to a study of T cells in Graves' hyperthyroidism and ophthalmopathy. Study at large: Before any treatment, at initial diagnosis, peripheral blood was collected.

Study findings and constraints: Most expanded thyroid clonotypes above 0.001 also appeared in blood.

The study included ophthalmopathy patients with Clinical Activity Score at least 3, NOSPECS grade at least 4 and duration under 3 months. The sequence was collected from a woman aged 40-49 years with Graves' ophthalmopathy. Source material: blood.

CDR3 in amino acids: CAPSDPAGDNYGYTL. Here the CDR3 DNA reads TGTGCCCCCAGTGATCCGGCAGGGGATAACTATGGCTACACCTTA. The chain employs TRBV24-1 and TRBJ1-2, with D possibly being TRBD1 (6 bases). CDR3 length equals 15 residues. Looked up from germline, CDR1 is KGHDR and CDR2 is SFDVKD.